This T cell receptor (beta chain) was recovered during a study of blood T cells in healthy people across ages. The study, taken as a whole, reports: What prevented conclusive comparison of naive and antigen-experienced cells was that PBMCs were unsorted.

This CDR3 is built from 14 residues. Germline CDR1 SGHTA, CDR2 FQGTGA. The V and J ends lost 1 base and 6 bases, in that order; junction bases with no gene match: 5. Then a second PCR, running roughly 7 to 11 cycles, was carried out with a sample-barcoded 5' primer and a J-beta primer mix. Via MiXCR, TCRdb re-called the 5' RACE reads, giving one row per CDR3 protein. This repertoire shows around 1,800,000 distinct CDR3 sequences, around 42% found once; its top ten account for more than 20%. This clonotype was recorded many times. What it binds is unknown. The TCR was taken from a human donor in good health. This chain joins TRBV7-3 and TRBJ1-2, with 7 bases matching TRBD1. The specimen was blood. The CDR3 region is CASSLMDRLDGYTF. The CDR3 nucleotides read TGTGCCAGCAGCTTAATGGACAGGCTGGATGGCTACACCTTC. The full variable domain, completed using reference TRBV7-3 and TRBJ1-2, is GAGVSQTPSNKVTEKGKYVELRCDPISGHTALYWYRQSLGQGPEFLIYFQGTGAADDSGLPNDRFFAVRPEGSVSTLKIQRTERGDSAVYLCASSLMDRLDGYTFGSGTRLTVV.